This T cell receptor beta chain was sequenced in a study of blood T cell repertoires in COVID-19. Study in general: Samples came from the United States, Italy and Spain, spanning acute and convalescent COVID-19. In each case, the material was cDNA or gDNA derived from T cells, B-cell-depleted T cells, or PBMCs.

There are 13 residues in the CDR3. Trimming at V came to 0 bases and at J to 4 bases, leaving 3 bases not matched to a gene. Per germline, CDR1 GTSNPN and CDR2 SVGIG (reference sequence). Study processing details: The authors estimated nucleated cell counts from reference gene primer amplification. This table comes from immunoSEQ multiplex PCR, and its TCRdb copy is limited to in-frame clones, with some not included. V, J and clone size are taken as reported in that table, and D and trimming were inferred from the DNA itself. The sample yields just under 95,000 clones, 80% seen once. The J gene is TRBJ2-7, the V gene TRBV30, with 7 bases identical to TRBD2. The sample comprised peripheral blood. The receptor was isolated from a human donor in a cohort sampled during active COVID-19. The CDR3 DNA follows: TGTGCCTGGAGTGTTGGGGGGGGGTACGAGCAGTACTTC. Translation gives CAWSVGGGYEQYF. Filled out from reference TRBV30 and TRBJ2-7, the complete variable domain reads SQTIHQWPATLVQPVGSPLSLECTVEGTSNPNLYWYRQAAGRGLQLLFYSVGIGQISSEVPQNLSASRPQDRQFILSSKKLLLSDSGFYLCAWSVGGGYEQYFGPGTRLTVT.